Detailed here is one TCR beta chain. The antigen remains unidentified. The data stem from a study of blood T cells in healthy people across ages. Whole-study findings and limits: Unsorted PBMCs blocked a conclusive comparison of naive and antigen-experienced cells. Relative to aged donors, long-lived donors carried more naive CD4+ cells and displayed higher diversity.

The second PCR ran roughly 6 to 11 cycles with a sample-barcoded 5' primer and J-beta primers. TCRdb fed the 5' RACE reads into MiXCR, producing one record per CDR3 protein. The data show around 1.5 million distinct CDR3 sequences, with almost 60% seen just once and roughly 7% held by the top ten. The CDR3 sequence is 16 residues long. V trimming: 7 bases; J trimming: 1 base; junction bases outside the gene matches: 8. The V gene's germline CDR1 is MNHNS and CDR2 SASEGT. The sample was blood. This clonotype originated in a man between 18 and 35 years old in good health. This chain links TRBV6-1 with TRBJ2-2; 8 bases are a match to TRBD1. Written as DNA, the CDR3 is TGTGCCAGCACCCCCATCGACAGGGGGAACACCGGGGAGCTGTTTTTT. Its protein product is CASTPIDRGNTGELFF.